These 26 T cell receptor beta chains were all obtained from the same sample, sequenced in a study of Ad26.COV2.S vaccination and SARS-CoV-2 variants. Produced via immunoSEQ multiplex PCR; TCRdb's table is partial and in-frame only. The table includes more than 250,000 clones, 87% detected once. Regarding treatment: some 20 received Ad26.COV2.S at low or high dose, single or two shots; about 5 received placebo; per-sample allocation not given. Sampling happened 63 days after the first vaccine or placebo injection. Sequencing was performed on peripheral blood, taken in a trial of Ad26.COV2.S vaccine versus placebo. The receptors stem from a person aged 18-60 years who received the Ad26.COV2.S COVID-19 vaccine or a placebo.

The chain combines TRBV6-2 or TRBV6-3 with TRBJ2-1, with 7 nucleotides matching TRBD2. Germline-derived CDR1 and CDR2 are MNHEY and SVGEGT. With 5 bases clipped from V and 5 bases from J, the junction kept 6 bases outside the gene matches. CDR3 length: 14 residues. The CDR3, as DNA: TGTGCCAGCAGTCCCGGGGGAGGGGACAATGAGCAGTTCTTC. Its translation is CASSPGGGDNEQFF.

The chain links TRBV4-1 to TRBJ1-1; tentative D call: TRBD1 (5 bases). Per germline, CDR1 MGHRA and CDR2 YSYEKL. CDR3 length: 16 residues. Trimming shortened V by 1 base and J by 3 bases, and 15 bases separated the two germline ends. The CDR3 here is CASSQGRGGSDTEAFF. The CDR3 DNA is TGCGCCAGCAGCCAAGGGAGGGGCGGGTCGGACACTGAAGCTTTCTTT.

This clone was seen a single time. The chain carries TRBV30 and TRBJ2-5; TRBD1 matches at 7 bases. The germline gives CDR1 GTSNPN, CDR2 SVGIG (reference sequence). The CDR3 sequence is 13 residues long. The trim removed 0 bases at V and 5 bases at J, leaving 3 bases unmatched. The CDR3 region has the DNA TGTGCCTGGAGTGTAAAGGGGGCGGAGACCCAGTACTTC. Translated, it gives CAWSVKGAETQYF.

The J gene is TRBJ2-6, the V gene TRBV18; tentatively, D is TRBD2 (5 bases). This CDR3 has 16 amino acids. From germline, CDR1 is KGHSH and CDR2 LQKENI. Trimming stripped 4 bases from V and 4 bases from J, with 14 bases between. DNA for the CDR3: TGTGCCAGCTCACGTGTCCTGGGAGAGGGGGCCAACGTCCTGACTTTC. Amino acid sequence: CASSRVLGEGANVLTF.

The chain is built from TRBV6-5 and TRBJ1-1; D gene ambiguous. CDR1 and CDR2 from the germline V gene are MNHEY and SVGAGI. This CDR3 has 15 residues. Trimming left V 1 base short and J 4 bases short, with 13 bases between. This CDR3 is CASSYFIAGSTEAFF. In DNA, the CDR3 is TGTGCCAGCAGTTACTTCATAGCGGGCAGCACTGAAGCTTTCTTT.

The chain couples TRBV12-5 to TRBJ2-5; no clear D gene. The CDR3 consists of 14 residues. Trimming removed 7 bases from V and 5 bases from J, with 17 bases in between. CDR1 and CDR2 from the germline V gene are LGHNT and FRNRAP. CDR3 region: CASVLGSPWETQYF. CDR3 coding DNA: TGTGCTAGTGTCTTGGGTAGCCCGTGGGAGACCCAGTACTTC.

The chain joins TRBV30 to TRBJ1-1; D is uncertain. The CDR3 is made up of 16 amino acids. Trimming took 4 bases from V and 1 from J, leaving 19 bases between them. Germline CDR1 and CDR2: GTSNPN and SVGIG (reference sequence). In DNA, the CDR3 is TGTGCCTGGATTGCCCCCCGCTCTTGGCGGAACACTGAAGCTTTCTTT. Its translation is CAWIAPRSWRNTEAFF. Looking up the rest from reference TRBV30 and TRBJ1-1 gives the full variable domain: SQTIHQWPATLVQPVGSPLSLECTVEGTSNPNLYWYRQAAGRGLQLLFYSVGIGQISSEVPQNLSASRPQDRQFILSSKKLLLSDSGFYLCAWIAPRSWRNTEAFFGQGTRLTVV.

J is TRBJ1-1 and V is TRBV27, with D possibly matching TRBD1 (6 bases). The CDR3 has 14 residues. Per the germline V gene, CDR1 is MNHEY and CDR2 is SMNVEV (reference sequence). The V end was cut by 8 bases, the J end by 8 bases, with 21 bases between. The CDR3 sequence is CASGRTGPRREAFF. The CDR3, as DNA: TGTGCCAGCGGTAGAACAGGGCCCCGGAGGGAAGCTTTCTTT.

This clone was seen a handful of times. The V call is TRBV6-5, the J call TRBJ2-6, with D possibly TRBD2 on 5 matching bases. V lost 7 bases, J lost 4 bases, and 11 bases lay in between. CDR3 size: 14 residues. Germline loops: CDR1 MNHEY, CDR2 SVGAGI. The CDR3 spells CASNLAAGANVLTF. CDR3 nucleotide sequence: TGTGCCAGCAACCTAGCAGCCGGGGCCAACGTCCTGACTTTC.

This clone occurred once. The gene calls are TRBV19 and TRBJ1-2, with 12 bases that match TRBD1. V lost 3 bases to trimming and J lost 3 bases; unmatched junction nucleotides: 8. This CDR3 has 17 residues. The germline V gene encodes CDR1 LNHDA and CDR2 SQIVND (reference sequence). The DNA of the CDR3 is TGTGCCAGTAGTATTCCCTTGGGACAGGGGGCCCACTATGGCTACACCTTC. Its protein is CASSIPLGQGAHYGYTF.

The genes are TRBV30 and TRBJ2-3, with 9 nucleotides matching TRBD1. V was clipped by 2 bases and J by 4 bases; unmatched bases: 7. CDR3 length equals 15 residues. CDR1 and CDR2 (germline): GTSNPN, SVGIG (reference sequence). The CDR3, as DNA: TGTGCCTGGAGTACGGGGGACAGGGACGCAGATACGCAGTATTTT. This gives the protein CAWSTGDRDADTQYF.

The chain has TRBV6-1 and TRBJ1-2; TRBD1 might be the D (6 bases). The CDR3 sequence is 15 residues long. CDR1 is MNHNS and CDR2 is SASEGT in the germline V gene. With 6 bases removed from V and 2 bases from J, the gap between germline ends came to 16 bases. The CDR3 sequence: CASSWEQGSNYGYTF. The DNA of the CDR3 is TGTGCCAGCAGCTGGGAGCAGGGGTCGAACTATGGCTACACCTTC.

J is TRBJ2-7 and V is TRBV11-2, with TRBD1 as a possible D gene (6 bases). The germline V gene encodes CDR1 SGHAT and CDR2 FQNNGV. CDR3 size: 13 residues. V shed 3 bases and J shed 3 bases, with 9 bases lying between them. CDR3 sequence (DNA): TGTGCCAGCAGCTTCGGACAGATCTACGAGCAGTACTTC. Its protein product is CASSFGQIYEQYF.

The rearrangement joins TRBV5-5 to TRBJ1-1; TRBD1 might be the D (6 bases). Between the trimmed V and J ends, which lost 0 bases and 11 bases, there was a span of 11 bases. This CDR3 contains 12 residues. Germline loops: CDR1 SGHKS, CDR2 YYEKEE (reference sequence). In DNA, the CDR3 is TGTGCCAGCAGCTTGGGGGGGCCCGGCGCTTTCTTT. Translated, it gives CASSLGGPGAFF.

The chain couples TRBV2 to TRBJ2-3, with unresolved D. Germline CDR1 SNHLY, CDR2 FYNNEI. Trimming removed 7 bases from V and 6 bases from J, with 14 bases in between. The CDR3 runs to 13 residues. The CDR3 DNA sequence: TGTGCCAGCACCGGACGGTTGGCGGATACGCAGTATTTT. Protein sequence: CASTGRLADTQYF.

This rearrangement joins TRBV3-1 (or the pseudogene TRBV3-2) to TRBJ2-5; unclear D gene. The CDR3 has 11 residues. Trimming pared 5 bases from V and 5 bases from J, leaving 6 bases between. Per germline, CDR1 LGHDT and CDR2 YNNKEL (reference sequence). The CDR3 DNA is TGTGCCAGCAGCGTTAGGGAGACCCAGTACTTC. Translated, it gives CASSVRETQYF.

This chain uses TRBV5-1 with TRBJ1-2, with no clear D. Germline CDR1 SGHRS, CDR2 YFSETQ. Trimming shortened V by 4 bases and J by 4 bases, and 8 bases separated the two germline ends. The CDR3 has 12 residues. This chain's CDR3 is CASSEGFYGYTF. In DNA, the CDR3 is TGCGCCAGCAGCGAAGGGTTCTATGGCTACACCTTC.

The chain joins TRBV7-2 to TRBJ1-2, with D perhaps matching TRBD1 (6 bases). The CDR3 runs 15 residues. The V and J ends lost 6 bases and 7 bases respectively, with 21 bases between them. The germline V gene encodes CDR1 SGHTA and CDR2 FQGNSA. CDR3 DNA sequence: TGTGCCAGCAGACGATCAACAGGGCCCCAGGGTGGCTACACCTTC. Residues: CASRRSTGPQGGYTF.

The CDR3 sequence: CASSLVAGAETQYF. The DNA for the CDR3 is TGCGCCAGCAGCCTTGTAGCGGGGGCAGAGACCCAGTACTTC. The chain links TRBV4-1 to TRBJ2-5, with TRBD2 matching 9 bases. Germline assignment: CDR1 MGHRA and CDR2 YSYEKL. The CDR3 length is 14 residues. The J segment lost 4 bases and the V segment lost 4 bases, leaving 4 bases of the junction unmatched.

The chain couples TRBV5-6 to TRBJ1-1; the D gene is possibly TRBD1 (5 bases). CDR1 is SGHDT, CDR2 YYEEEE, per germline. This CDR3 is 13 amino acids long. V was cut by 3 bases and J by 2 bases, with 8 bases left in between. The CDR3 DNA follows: TGTGCCAGCAGCTGGGGGACCAACACTGAAGCTTTCTTT. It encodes CASSWGTNTEAFF.

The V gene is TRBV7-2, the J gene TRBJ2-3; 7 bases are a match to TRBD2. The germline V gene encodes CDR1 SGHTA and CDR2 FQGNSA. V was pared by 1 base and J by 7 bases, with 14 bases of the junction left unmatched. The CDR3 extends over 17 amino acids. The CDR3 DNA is TGTGCCAGCAGCTTAGTGGGCGGACTAGGCCTTAAAAATACGCAGTATTTT. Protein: CASSLVGGLGLKNTQYF.

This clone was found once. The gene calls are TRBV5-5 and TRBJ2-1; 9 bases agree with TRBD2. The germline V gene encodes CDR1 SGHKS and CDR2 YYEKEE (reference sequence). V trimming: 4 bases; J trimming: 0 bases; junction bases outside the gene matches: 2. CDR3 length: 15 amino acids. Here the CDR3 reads CASSPSGASYNEQFF. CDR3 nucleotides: TGTGCCAGCAGCCCTAGCGGGGCCTCCTACAATGAGCAGTTCTTC.

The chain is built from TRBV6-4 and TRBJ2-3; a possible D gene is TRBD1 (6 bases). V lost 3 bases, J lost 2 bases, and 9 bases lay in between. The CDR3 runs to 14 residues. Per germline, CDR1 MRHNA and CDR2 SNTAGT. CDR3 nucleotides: TGTGCCAGCAGTGAACAGGGTACCACAGATACGCAGTATTTT. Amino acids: CASSEQGTTDTQYF.

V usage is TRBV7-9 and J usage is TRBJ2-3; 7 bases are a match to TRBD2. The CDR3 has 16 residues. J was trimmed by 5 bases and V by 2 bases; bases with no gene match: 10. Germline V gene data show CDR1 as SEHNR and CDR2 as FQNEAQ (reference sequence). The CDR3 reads CASSLTGGTAVDTQYF. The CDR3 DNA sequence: TGTGCCAGCAGCTTAACCGGGGGGACTGCAGTAGATACGCAGTATTTT.

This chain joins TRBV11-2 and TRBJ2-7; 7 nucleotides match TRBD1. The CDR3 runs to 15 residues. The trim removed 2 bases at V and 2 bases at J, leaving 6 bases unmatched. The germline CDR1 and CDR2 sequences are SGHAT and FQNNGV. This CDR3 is CASSLSEGATYEQYF. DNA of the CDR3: TGTGCCAGCAGCTTAAGTGAGGGGGCTACCTACGAGCAGTACTTC.

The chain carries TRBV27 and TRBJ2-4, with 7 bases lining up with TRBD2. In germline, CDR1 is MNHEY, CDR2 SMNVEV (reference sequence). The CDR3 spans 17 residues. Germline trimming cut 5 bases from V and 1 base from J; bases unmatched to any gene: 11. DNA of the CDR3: TGTGCCAGCAGTCCTCGACTCAGCGGGGATGCCAAAAACATTCAGTACTTC. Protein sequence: CASSPRLSGDAKNIQYF.